The 19 T cell receptor beta chains below all came from one sample that was sequenced in a study of breast tumors, draining lymph nodes, adjacent tissues (TCRdb year 2016). The method was multiplex PCR. Sequencing was performed on an Illumina HiSeq 2000. Through fastp at Q25 and MiXCR, TCRdb rebuilt clones from the public reads, retaining in-frame beta chains. Identical CDR3 protein sequences are pooled into one entry, listed with their most common genes and DNA. Present in this sample are 150,000 to 200,000 distinct CDR3 sequences, around a third of which were seen just once. Over 3.5% of the sample is taken by the ten largest. The axillary draining lymph nodes of breast cancer patients were the source of the lymph node samples. The sequenced sample consisted of axillary lymph node tissue. Receptor source: a female donor with breast cancer. Some clones in this sample may be carry-over from other donors' samples.

This clonotype came up many times. The V and J genes are TRBV6-1 and TRBJ1-5; 9 bases map to TRBD1. V dropped 6 bases and J dropped 4; count of bases not matched to a gene: 1. From germline, CDR1 is MNHNS and CDR2 SASEGT. CDR3 length equals 13 residues. This CDR3 is CASSGTGNQPQHF. The DNA for the CDR3 is TGTGCCAGCAGCGGGACAGGGAATCAGCCCCAGCATTTT.

The chain carries TRBV10-2 and TRBJ1-1; D gene unclear. The CDR3 contains 14 residues. Germline values: CDR1 WSHSY, CDR2 SAAADI. The V gene lost 5 bases and the J gene lost 0 bases, with 10 bases spanning the gap. The DNA for the CDR3 is TGCGCCAGCAGTACTAGCGGGATGAACACTGAAGCTTTCTTT. Encoded protein: CASSTSGMNTEAFF.

This clonotype was counted at least ten times. The CDR3 DNA sequence: TGTGCCAGCAGCTTCTACCCTGGGAATGAGCAGTTCTTC. Protein product: CASSFYPGNEQFF. The V gene is TRBV9, the J gene TRBJ2-1; D unresolved. The CDR3 runs 13 residues. V lost 4 bases to trimming and J lost 7 bases, with 12 bases between them. Germline-derived CDR1 and CDR2 are SGDLS and YYNGEE.

The V call is TRBV5-1, the J call TRBJ1-1; TRBD1 agrees at 7 bases. V was pared by 4 bases and J by 1 base, with 7 bases of the junction left unmatched. The CDR3 covers 15 residues. CDR1 is SGHRS and CDR2 is YFSETQ in the germline V gene. The CDR3: CASSQPGQPNTEAFF. CDR3 coding DNA: TGCGCCAGCAGCCAACCGGGACAGCCGAACACTGAAGCTTTCTTT.

The CDR3 spells CASSGSGGPQYF. In nucleotides, the CDR3 is TGTGCCAGCAGCGGCAGCGGGGGGCCCCAGTACTTC. The rearrangement uses TRBV7-6 and TRBJ2-5; the match to TRBD2 covers 9 bases. The germline gives CDR1 SGHVS, CDR2 FNYEAQ. V was clipped by 5 bases and J by 9 bases; unmatched bases: 4. CDR3 length equals 12 residues. Combining the CDR3 with reference TRBV7-6 and TRBJ2-5 gives the whole variable domain GAGVSQSPRYKVTKRGQDVALRCDPISGHVSLYWYRQALGQGPEFLTYFNYEAQQDKSGLPNDRFSAERPEGSISTLTIQRTEQRDSAMYRCASSGSGGPQYFGPGTRLLVL.

This chain uses TRBV7-9 with TRBJ1-4, with a tentative D call TRBD1 (5 bases). V was pared by 0 bases and J by 7 bases, with 9 bases between. CDR1 SEHNR and CDR2 FQNEAQ come from the germline V gene (reference sequence). There are 14 residues in the CDR3. Here the CDR3 reads CASSLAGGVEKLFF. In nucleotides, the CDR3 is TGTGCCAGCAGCTTAGCCGGGGGGGTTGAAAAACTGTTTTTT.

In its sample, this clonotype was seen many times. The V and J genes are TRBV9 and TRBJ2-5, with TRBD2 identical over 7 bases. Trimming at V came to 0 bases and at J to 4 bases, leaving 3 bases not matched to a gene. This CDR3 is 14 amino acids long. From germline, CDR1 is SGDLS and CDR2 YYNGEE. CDR3 sequence reads: CASSVEWGGETQYF. The CDR3 nucleotides read TGTGCCAGCAGCGTAGAGTGGGGGGGAGAGACCCAGTACTTC.

This clonotype was recorded many times. V usage is TRBV24-1 and J usage is TRBJ1-2; a possible D gene is TRBD1 (5 bases). The germline CDR1 and CDR2 sequences are KGHDR and SFDVKD. V was shortened by 6 bases and J by 4 bases, with 11 bases between the two germline ends. The CDR3 contains 13 residues. CDR3 bases: TGTGCCACCAGTCGTCTTACAGGCTATGGCTACACCTTC. It translates to CATSRLTGYGYTF.

This clonotype was found many times. This chain connects TRBV5-1 to TRBJ2-1; maybe TRBD2 (6 bases). Germline values: CDR1 SGHRS, CDR2 YFSETQ. V was trimmed by 0 bases and J by 4 bases, leaving 14 bases between them. This CDR3 has 16 residues. The CDR3 DNA follows: TGCGCCAGCAGCTTGGAGGCGGGGAGCGTATACAATGAGCAGTTCTTC. This codes for CASSLEAGSVYNEQFF.

This clonotype was seen ten or more times. This chain joins TRBV20-1 and TRBJ2-1; 8 nucleotides line up with TRBD1. The germline V gene encodes CDR1 DFQATT and CDR2 SNEGSKA (reference sequence). V was clipped by 8 bases and J by 7 bases; unmatched bases: 10. The CDR3 runs to 13 residues. CDR3 amino acids: CSTWTGTRNEQFF. The CDR3 bases are TGCAGTACGTGGACAGGGACGCGGAATGAGCAGTTCTTC.

This clonotype was counted a few times. The chain carries TRBV18 and TRBJ1-1; 7 bases map to TRBD1. CDR3 length: 14 amino acids. V shed 4 bases, J shed 1 base, and the junction held 3 bases outside the gene matches. Germline values: CDR1 KGHSH, CDR2 LQKENI. CDR3 in amino acids: CASSQQGWNTEAFF. The CDR3 nucleotides are TGTGCCAGCTCACAACAGGGGTGGAACACTGAAGCTTTCTTT.

Regarding this clonotype: A much larger clone lies a single base off, so this may be a read error. The V and J genes are TRBV19 and TRBJ2-2, with 7 bases fitting TRBD2. Germline assignment: CDR1 LNHDA and CDR2 SQIVND (reference sequence). CDR3 length: 16 amino acids. The CDR3 bases are TGTGCCAGTAGTATTACGGCGGGAGCAGTCACCGGGGGGCTGTTTTTT. It is translated as CASSITAGAVTGGLFF.

The table lists this clonotype with many counts. J is TRBJ2-1 and V is TRBV7-3, with TRBD2 matching 10 bases. Trimming removed 4 bases from V and 5 bases from J; junction bases left unmatched: 5. Germline V gives CDR1 SGHTA, CDR2 FQGTGA. The CDR3 totals 15 residues. The CDR3 bases are TGTGCCAGCAGCTCCTGGACTAGCGGTCACAATGAGCAGTTCTTC. Amino acids: CASSSWTSGHNEQFF.

This clonotype was seen ten or more times. This rearrangement joins TRBV6-5 to TRBJ1-2, with 12 bases matching TRBD1. The ends lost 7 bases at V and 5 bases at J; junction bases unmatched: 8. Germline loops: CDR1 MNHEY, CDR2 SVGAGI. The CDR3 is 15 amino acids. CDR3: CASIGTGGANYGYTF. As DNA, the CDR3 is TGTGCCAGCATCGGGACAGGGGGCGCCAATTATGGCTACACCTTC.

This clonotype was found many times. This rearrangement joins TRBV11-3 to TRBJ2-5; tentative D call: TRBD2 (6 bases). Germline V CDR1 and CDR2: SGHNT, YENEEA. V was cut by 5 bases and J by 3 bases, with 16 bases left in between. The length of the CDR3 is 15 residues. The DNA of the CDR3 is TGTGCCAGCAGCGGCCGGGAGCCCAAAAAAGAGACCCAGTACTTC. Protein sequence: CASSGREPKKETQYF.

This clonotype was seen ten or more times. The gene calls are TRBV15 and TRBJ2-4, with 7 bases matching TRBD2. Germline V gives CDR1 LNHNV, CDR2 YYDKDF (reference sequence). V was clipped by 5 bases and J by 0 bases; unmatched bases: 10. The CDR3 runs 17 residues. The CDR3, as DNA: TGTGCCACCAGCGGATCCTCTAGCGGAGTAGCCAAAAACATTCAGTACTTC. Amino acids: CATSGSSSGVAKNIQYF.

The J gene is TRBJ1-1, the V gene TRBV4-1; 11 positions match TRBD1. Germline values: CDR1 MGHRA, CDR2 YSYEKL. The CDR3 has 16 residues. V trimming: 0 bases; J trimming: 5 bases; junction bases outside the gene matches: 5. This CDR3 reads CASSQEWDRGRTEAFF. The CDR3, as DNA: TGCGCCAGCAGCCAAGAGTGGGACAGGGGGAGAACTGAAGCTTTCTTT.

This clonotype was observed many times. V is TRBV7-2 and J is TRBJ2-7, with D tentatively TRBD1 or TRBD2 (5 bases each). The CDR3 extends over 13 amino acids. V gave up 4 bases and J gave up 7 bases, with 14 bases separating them. Germline V CDR1 and CDR2: SGHTA, FQGNSA. This CDR3 reads CASSSGTPGEQYF. As DNA, the CDR3 is TGTGCCAGCAGCTCCGGGACCCCGGGAGAGCAGTACTTC.

This clonotype was seen at least ten times. This chain uses TRBV7-2 with TRBJ2-1; 11 bases match TRBD2. There are 19 residues in the CDR3. CDR1 SGHTA and CDR2 FQGNSA come from the germline V gene. Trimming at V came to 1 base and at J to 2 bases, leaving 10 bases not matched to a gene. The CDR3 protein is CASSLGPSGGLKPYNEQFF. Here the CDR3 DNA reads TGTGCCAGCAGCTTAGGGCCTAGCGGGGGGCTCAAGCCCTACAATGAGCAGTTCTTC.